This T cell receptor (beta chain) was sequenced in a study of blood T cell repertoires in COVID-19. V dropped 6 bases and J dropped 3 bases, with 12 bases sitting between them. The CDR3 is made up of 14 amino acids. Germline values: CDR1 LNHDA, CDR2 SQIVND (reference sequence). Libraries were prepared by immunoSEQ multiplex PCR; TCRdb keeps only in-frame clonotypes and omits some of them. This repertoire shows 350,000 to 550,000 clones, around 89% found once; its top ten account for 0.9% to 1.2%. The chain combines TRBV19 with TRBJ2-1, with D perhaps TRBD2 (6 bases). Sequencing was performed on PBMCs or T cells enriched from blood (not recorded which). The source is a man in his thirties or forties who had recovered from COVID-19. CDR3 coding DNA: TGTGCCAGTAGCGCCGGAGGGTTCTACAATGAGCAGTTCTTC. Its protein product is CASSAGGFYNEQFF.